In its sample, the clone carrying this T cell receptor (beta chain) was seen a few times. Its antigen remains unknown. This entry is derived from a study of radiotherapy plus CTLA-4 blockade in lung cancer. For the study at large: Patients showed objective responses in about 20% of cases and disease control in less than 35%.

Study outcomes and limitations: Radiotherapy plus ipilimumab was followed by expansion in blood of tumor-derived TCR clones.

The data were produced by immunoSEQ multiplex PCR, yet TCRdb's version contains in-frame clones alone and is incomplete. The table lists 50,000 to 65,000 clones, roughly four fifths of them singletons. Focal radiation plus CTLA-4 blockade with ipilimumab was administered to patients who had chemo-refractory metastatic non-small-cell lung cancer. This CDR3 contains 14 residues. Germline values: CDR1 SGHTA, CDR2 FQGNSA. V lost 8 bases and J lost 6; bases outside the gene matches: 10. V usage is TRBV7-2 and J usage is TRBJ1-2, with 9 bases that match TRBD1. This specimen consisted of peripheral blood, obtained from a patient treated with radiotherapy plus ipilimumab. The sequence was obtained from a human donor with non-small cell lung cancer who had a complete response to radiotherapy plus ipilimumab. The CDR3 is CASGRYRGPDGYTF. For the CDR3, the DNA is TGTGCCAGCGGCCGTTACAGGGGGCCAGATGGCTACACCTTC.